Each of the 24 T cell receptor beta chains below was sequenced from the same sample in a study of blood T cell repertoires in COVID-19. Data came from immunoSEQ multiplex PCR; TCRdb stores just in-frame clones and leaves some out. The sample holds roughly 110,000 clones, around 92% seen once. The sample comprised peripheral blood. The origin of the receptors is a man aged 35 to 55 with active or convalescent COVID-19.

This clone has a single count. V is TRBV27 and J is TRBJ1-2, with 8 bases that match TRBD1. The CDR3 is made up of 13 amino acids. V lost 2 bases and J lost 7; bases outside the gene matches: 3. Germline CDR1 MNHEY, CDR2 SMNVEV (reference sequence). DNA for the CDR3: TGTGCCAGCAGTTTAGCAGGGGGCTCTGGCTACACCTTC. Translation: CASSLAGGSGYTF.

The chain joins TRBV10-3 to TRBJ1-2, with D perhaps TRBD1 (6 bases). CDR3 length equals 13 residues. Germline V gene lookup returns CDR1 ENHRY and CDR2 SYGVKD. The V end was cut by 2 bases, the J end by 2 bases, with 6 bases between. As DNA, the CDR3 is TGTGCCATCAGTGAGCAGGGGAACTATGGCTACACCTTC. The encoded protein is CAISEQGNYGYTF.

The rearrangement joins TRBV5-1 to TRBJ1-1, with D possibly being TRBD1 (6 bases). Per the germline V gene, CDR1 is SGHRS and CDR2 is YFSETQ. Deletions cut 5 bases from V and 5 bases from J, with 10 bases between. The CDR3 consists of 12 residues. This chain's CDR3 is CASRQGRTEAFF. In nucleotides, the CDR3 is TGCGCCAGCAGACAGGGAAGAACTGAAGCTTTCTTT.

The rearrangement links TRBV6-5 to TRBJ2-2, with a tentative D call TRBD1 (6 bases). With 0 bases removed from V and 7 bases from J, the gap between germline ends came to 6 bases. Germline values: CDR1 MNHEY, CDR2 SVGAGI. This CDR3 region has 13 residues. As DNA, the CDR3 is TGTGCCAGCAGTTACTCGACAGGCGGGGAGCTGTTTTTT. Its translation is CASSYSTGGELFF.

The rearrangement links TRBV5-4 to TRBJ2-7; 8 nucleotides line up with TRBD1. Germline CDR1 SGHNT, CDR2 YYREEE (reference sequence). The CDR3 is 14 residues long. Germline trimming cut 4 bases from V and 0 bases from J; bases unmatched to any gene: 3. The CDR3 DNA follows: TGTGCCAGCAGCAAGACAGGGGCCTCCTACGAGCAGTACTTC. It yields the protein CASSKTGASYEQYF.

This rearrangement joins TRBV30 to TRBJ2-3, with TRBD2 matching 13 bases. CDR1 and CDR2 (germline): GTSNPN, SVGIG (reference sequence). J gave up 9 bases and V 1 base, and 7 bases lay outside the gene matches. The CDR3 runs to 15 residues. CDR3 bases: TGTGCCTGGAGTGGGACTAGCGGGAGTCGGCGGACGCAGTATTTT. Residues: CAWSGTSGSRRTQYF.

This sequence joins TRBV18 and TRBJ1-1, with a tentative D call TRBD1 (5 bases). The V and J ends lost 2 bases and 3 bases respectively, with 10 bases between them. From germline, CDR1 is KGHSH and CDR2 LQKENI. The CDR3 runs to 14 residues. The CDR3 nucleotides read TGTGCCAGCTCACCAGGGGGGGTTGACACTGAAGCTTTCTTT. It codes for CASSPGGVDTEAFF.

The J gene is TRBJ2-5, the V gene TRBV7-8, with 8 bases aligning to TRBD1. Germline trimming cut 1 base from V and 6 bases from J; bases unmatched to any gene: 7. Germline lookup yields CDR1 SGHVS and CDR2 FQNEAQ. The CDR3 covers 15 residues. The CDR3: CASSLDGDRGKTQYF. The CDR3 nucleotides are TGTGCCAGCAGCTTAGATGGTGACAGGGGAAAGACCCAGTACTTC.

This chain uses TRBV5-6 with TRBJ2-5; D unclear. Trimming left V 4 bases short and J 5 bases short, with 6 bases between. CDR1 is SGHDT and CDR2 is YYEEEE in the germline V gene. This CDR3 spans 11 amino acids. The CDR3: CASSTSETQYF. DNA of the CDR3: TGTGCCAGCAGCACTTCGGAGACCCAGTACTTC.

The chain carries TRBV6-5 and TRBJ2-7; weak D call: TRBD1 (6 bases). The CDR3 runs to 15 residues. Trimming shortened V by 6 bases and J by 5 bases, and 20 bases separated the two germline ends. Germline V gene data show CDR1 as MNHEY and CDR2 as SVGAGI. DNA of the CDR3: TGTGCCAGCAGCAGAATTGACAGGTCTATCAACGAGCAGTACTTC. Its translation is CASSRIDRSINEQYF.

Here the CDR3 reads CASSLIGTYNEQFF. The CDR3 region has the DNA TGTGCCAGCAGCTTGATCGGTACGTACAATGAGCAGTTCTTC. This chain uses TRBV5-6 with TRBJ2-1; D unresolved. This CDR3 is 14 amino acids long. From germline, CDR1 is SGHDT and CDR2 YYEEEE. V lost 1 base, J lost 4 bases, and 9 bases lay in between.

The rearrangement uses TRBV23-1 and TRBJ2-7; D gene ambiguous. TRBV23-1 is an ORF, and what it does is uncertain. V lost 9 bases and J 6 bases, leaving 6 bases between the germline ends. This CDR3 comprises 9 residues. CDR3 DNA sequence: TGCGCCAGTCACAGCGAGCAGTACTTC. As protein: CASHSEQYF.

The CDR3 reads CATGGSGANVLTF. DNA for the CDR3: TGTGCCACAGGGGGCAGTGGGGCCAACGTCCTGACTTTC. The V call is TRBV24-1, the J call TRBJ2-6; 7 bases align to TRBD1. V dropped 10 bases and J dropped 3; count of bases not matched to a gene: 2. Germline-derived CDR1 and CDR2 are KGHDR and SFDVKD. This CDR3 contains 13 residues.

The chain couples TRBV9 to TRBJ2-3; possible D gene TRBD2, 6 bases. Trimming left V 0 bases short and J 0 bases short, with 14 bases between. CDR1 and CDR2 from the germline V gene are SGDLS and YYNGEE. The CDR3 runs to 17 residues. As DNA, the CDR3 is TGTGCCAGCAGCGTAGTGGCGGGGTACTCTAGCACAGATACGCAGTATTTT. Protein sequence: CASSVVAGYSSTDTQYF.

This clone has a single count. The chain couples TRBV10-1 to TRBJ1-1; 8 nucleotides line up with TRBD1. With V trimmed by 5 bases and J by 3 bases, 5 bases remained unmatched. The CDR3 consists of 14 residues. Germline V CDR1 and CDR2: WNHNN, SYGVQD (reference sequence). CDR3 region: CASSTGGFDTEAFF. CDR3 sequence (DNA): TGCGCCAGCAGTACAGGGGGTTTCGACACTGAAGCTTTCTTT.

The chain couples TRBV7-2 to TRBJ1-1, with 7 bases lining up with TRBD1. V was pared by 2 bases and J by 2 bases, with 8 bases of the junction left unmatched. The CDR3 runs 16 residues. CDR1 and CDR2 from the germline V gene are SGHTA and FQGNSA. The CDR3 nucleotides are TGTGCCAGCAGCTTACTTTCCGGGACAGTTAACACTGAAGCTTTCTTT. This translates into CASSLLSGTVNTEAFF.

The table lists this clone with a count of one. This chain links TRBV6-2 or TRBV6-3 with TRBJ2-5; TRBD2 matches 10 bases. CDR3 length: 17 amino acids. The germline V gene encodes CDR1 MNHEY and CDR2 SVGEGT. The junction had 14 bases not matched to a gene; V was cut back by 5 bases and J by 5 bases. This CDR3 is CASSKPSGSSRRETQYF. The DNA for the CDR3 is TGTGCCAGCAGTAAGCCTAGCGGGAGCTCTCGCCGGGAGACCCAGTACTTC.

The chain joins TRBV28 to TRBJ2-3; TRBD1 matches at 8 bases. In germline, CDR1 is MDHEN, CDR2 SYDVKM. V lost 4 bases to trimming and J lost 4 bases; unmatched junction nucleotides: 13. This CDR3 spans 17 amino acids. The CDR3 DNA sequence: TGTGCCAGCAGTTCACTCGGAAACAGGGGGGTAGCAGATACGCAGTATTTT. This sequence encodes CASSSLGNRGVADTQYF.

This sequence joins TRBV7-3 and TRBJ2-1; D is possibly TRBD1 (6 bases). Germline V gene lookup returns CDR1 SGHTA and CDR2 FQGTGA. The V gene lost 5 bases and the J gene lost 3 bases, with 29 bases spanning the gap. This CDR3 is built from 20 residues. The CDR3 spells CASSRPVNSYGDTNYNEQFF. The CDR3 DNA reads as TGTGCCAGCAGCCGACCAGTAAATTCCTACGGGGACACTAACTACAATGAGCAGTTCTTC.

The rearrangement uses TRBV19 and TRBJ2-3, with D possibly TRBD2 on 5 matching bases. Trimming stripped 0 bases from V and 4 bases from J, with 11 bases between. The CDR3 consists of 15 residues. Germline CDR1 reads LNHDA; CDR2 reads SQIVND (reference sequence). CDR3 region: CASSIDPEGSDTQYF. In DNA, the CDR3 is TGTGCCAGTAGTATAGATCCTGAGGGCTCAGATACGCAGTATTTT.

V is TRBV7-6 and J is TRBJ2-1; D gene unclear. The V end lost 2 bases, the J end lost 0 bases, and 11 bases lay between the germline ends. This CDR3 contains 16 residues. CDR1 is SGHVS and CDR2 is FNYEAQ in the germline V gene. In nucleotides, the CDR3 is TGTGCCAGCAGCTTACGAGCGCCGAGCTCCTACAATGAGCAGTTCTTC. Protein product: CASSLRAPSSYNEQFF.

V gene TRBV5-1 combines with J gene TRBJ1-2; D is uncertain. Germline V CDR1 and CDR2: SGHRS, YFSETQ. The CDR3 extends over 13 amino acids. The V end lost 4 bases, the J end lost 4 bases, and 11 bases lay between the germline ends. The chain's CDR3 is CASSPSGSYGYTF. Here the CDR3 DNA reads TGCGCCAGCAGCCCTTCTGGGAGCTATGGCTACACCTTC. The whole variable domain, remainder taken from reference TRBV5-1 and TRBJ1-2, is KAGVTQTPRYLIKTRGQQVTLSCSPISGHRSVSWYQQTPGQGLQFLFEYFSETQRNKGNFPGRFSGRQFSNSRSEMNVSTLELGDSALYLCASSPSGSYGYTFGSGTRLTVV.

This chain connects TRBV19 to TRBJ2-5, with 7 positions matching TRBD1. With V trimmed by 5 bases and J by 4 bases, 10 bases remained unmatched. Germline values: CDR1 LNHDA, CDR2 SQIVND (reference sequence). This CDR3 has 15 amino acids. Here the CDR3 DNA reads TGTGCCAGTAGTCTCCGCCGACAGGGTGGAGAGACCCAGTACTTC. Protein sequence: CASSLRRQGGETQYF.

This clone was observed a few times. The rearrangement uses TRBV28 and TRBJ2-7; possibly TRBD1 for D (5 bases). The germline V and J ends were trimmed by 5 bases and 4 bases, with 12 bases remaining between them. CDR3 length equals 13 residues. Germline CDR1 reads MDHEN; CDR2 reads SYDVKM. CDR3 nucleotides: TGTGCCAGCAGTGCGACAGCCCCATACGAGCAGTACTTC. It translates to CASSATAPYEQYF.